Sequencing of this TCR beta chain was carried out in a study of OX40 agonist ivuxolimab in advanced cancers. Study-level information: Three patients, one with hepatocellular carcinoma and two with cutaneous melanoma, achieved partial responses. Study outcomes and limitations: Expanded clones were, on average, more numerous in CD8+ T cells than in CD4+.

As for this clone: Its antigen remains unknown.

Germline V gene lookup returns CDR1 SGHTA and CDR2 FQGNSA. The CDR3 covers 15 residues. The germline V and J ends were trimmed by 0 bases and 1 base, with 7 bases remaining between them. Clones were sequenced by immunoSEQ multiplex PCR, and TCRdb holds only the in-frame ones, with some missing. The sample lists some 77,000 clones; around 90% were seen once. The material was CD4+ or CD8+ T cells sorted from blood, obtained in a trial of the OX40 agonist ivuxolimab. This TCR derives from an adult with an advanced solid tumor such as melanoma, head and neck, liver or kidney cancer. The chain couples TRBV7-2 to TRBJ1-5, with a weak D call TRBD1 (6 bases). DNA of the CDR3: TGTGCCAGCAGCTTAGCGGGGGGCAGCAATCAGCCCCAGCATTTT. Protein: CASSLAGGSNQPQHF.